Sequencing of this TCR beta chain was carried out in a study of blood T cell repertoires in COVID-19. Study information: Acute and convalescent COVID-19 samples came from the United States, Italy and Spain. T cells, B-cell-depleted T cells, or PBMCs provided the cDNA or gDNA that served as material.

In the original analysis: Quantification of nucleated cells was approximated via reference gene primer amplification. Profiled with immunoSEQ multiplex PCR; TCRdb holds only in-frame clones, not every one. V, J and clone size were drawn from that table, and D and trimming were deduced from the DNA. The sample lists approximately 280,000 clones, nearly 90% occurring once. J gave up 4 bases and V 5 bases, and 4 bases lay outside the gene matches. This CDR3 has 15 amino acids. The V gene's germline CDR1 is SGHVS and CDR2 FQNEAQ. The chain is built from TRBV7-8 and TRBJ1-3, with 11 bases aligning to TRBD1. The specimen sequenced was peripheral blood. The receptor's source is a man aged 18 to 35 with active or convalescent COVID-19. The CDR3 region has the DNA TGTGCCAGCAGCCCGGACAGGGGGCAAGGAAACACCATATATTTT. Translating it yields CASSPDRGQGNTIYF.